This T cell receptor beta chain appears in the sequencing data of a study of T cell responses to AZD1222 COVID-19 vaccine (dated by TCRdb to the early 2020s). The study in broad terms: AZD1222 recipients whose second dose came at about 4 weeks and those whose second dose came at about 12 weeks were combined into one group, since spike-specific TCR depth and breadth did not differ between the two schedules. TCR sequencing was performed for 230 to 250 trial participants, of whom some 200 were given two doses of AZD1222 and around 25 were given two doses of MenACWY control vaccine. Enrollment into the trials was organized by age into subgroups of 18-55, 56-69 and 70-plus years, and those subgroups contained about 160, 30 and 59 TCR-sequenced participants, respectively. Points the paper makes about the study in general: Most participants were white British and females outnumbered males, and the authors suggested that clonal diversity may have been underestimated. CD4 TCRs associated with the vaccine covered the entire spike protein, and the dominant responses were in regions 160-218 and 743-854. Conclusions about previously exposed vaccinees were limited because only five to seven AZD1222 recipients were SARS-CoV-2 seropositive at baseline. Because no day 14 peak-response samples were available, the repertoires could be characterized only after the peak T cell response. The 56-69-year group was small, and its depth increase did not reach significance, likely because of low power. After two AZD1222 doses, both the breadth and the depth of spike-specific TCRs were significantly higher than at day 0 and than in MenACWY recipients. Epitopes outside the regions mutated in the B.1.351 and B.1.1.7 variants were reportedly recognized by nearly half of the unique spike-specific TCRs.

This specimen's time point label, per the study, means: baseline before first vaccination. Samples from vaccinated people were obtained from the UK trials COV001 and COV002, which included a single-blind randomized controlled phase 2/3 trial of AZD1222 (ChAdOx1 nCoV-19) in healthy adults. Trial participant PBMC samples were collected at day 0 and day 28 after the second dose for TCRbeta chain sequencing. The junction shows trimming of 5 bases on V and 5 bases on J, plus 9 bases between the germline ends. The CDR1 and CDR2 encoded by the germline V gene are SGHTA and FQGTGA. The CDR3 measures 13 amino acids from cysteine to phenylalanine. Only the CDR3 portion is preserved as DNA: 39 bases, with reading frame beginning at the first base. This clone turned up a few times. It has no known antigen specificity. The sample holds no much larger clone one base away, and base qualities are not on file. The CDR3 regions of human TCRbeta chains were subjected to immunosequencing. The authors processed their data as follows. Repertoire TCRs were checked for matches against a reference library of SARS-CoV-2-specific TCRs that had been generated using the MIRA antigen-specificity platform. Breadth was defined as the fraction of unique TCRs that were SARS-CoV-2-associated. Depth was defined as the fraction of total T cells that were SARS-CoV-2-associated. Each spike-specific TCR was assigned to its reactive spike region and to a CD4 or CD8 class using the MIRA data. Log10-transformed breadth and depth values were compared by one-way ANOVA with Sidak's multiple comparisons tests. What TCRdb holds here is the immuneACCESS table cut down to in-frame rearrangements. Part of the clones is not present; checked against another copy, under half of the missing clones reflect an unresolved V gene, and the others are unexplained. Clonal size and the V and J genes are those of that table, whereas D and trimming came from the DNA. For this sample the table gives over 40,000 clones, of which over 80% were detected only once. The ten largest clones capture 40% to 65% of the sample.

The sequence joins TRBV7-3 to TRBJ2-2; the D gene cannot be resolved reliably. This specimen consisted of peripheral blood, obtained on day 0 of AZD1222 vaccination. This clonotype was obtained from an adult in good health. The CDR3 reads CASSAQATGELFF. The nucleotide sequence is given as TGTGCCAGCAGCGCCCAGGCAACCGGGGAGCTGTTTTTT.